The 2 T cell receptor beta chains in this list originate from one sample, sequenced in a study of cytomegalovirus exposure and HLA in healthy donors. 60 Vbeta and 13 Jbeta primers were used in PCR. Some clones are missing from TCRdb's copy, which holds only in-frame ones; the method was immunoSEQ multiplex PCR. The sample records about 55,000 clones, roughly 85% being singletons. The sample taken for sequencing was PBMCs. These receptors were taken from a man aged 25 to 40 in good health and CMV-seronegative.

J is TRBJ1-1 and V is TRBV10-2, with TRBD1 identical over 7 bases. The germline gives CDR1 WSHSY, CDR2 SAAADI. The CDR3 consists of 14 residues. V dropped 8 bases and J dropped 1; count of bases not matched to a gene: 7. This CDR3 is CASRRDSPNTEAFF. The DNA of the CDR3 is TGCGCCAGCCGACGGGACAGCCCGAACACTGAAGCTTTCTTT.

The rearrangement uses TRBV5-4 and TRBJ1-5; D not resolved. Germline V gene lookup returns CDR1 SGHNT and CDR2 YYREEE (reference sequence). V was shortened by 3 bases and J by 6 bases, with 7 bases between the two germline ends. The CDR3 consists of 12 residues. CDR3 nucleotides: TGTGCCAGCAGCTATCCCGGTCAGCCCCAGCATTTT. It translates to CASSYPGQPQHF.